The rows below give T cell receptor beta chains drawn from one sample of a study of early T cells in non-severe SARS-CoV-2 infection. MiXCR was run by TCRdb on the 5' RACE reads, yielding one entry per CDR3 protein. The table has approximately 41,000 distinct CDR3 sequences, about 4.5% seen once; the top ten hold 16%. Material for sequencing was whole blood. The receptors were sampled from an adult who was a healthcare worker with PCR-confirmed SARS-CoV-2 infection or an uninfected control (not recorded which). Both conserved end residues are part of each CDR3. The order of the fields is CDR3 protein, V gene, J gene.

CDR3: CASSRGLAGKLYNEQFF
V: TRBV18
J: TRBJ2-1

CDR3: CASSQEDGTGELFF
V: TRBV4-1
J: TRBJ2-2

CDR3: CASSLGLAGNTGELFF
V: TRBV13
J: TRBJ2-2

CDR3: CASSLSTAENTEAFF
V: TRBV5-1
J: TRBJ1-1

CDR3: CASSLPLAGAGELFF
V: TRBV5-1
J: TRBJ2-2

CDR3: CASSAVRGNQPQHF
V: TRBV2
J: TRBJ1-5

CDR3: CASRPEADTEAFF
V: TRBV2
J: TRBJ1-1

CDR3: CASRRTGTGKNNSPLHF
V: TRBV7-9
J: TRBJ1-6

CDR3: CASTPSAGQTYYEQYF
V: TRBV27
J: TRBJ2-7

CDR3: CSARETSGEETQYF
V: TRBV20-1
J: TRBJ2-5

CDR3: CASGATTNEKLFF
V: TRBV12-3/TRBV12-4
J: TRBJ1-4

CDR3: CASSQDVRGNEQFF
V: TRBV4-1
J: TRBJ2-1

CDR3: CASSAGDGYTF
V: TRBV7-9
J: TRBJ1-2

CDR3: CASSLTTDRGGGYTF
V: TRBV5-4
J: TRBJ1-2

CDR3: CATSSGGEFNEQFF
V: TRBV24-1
J: TRBJ2-1

CDR3: CASSLSRDTGELFF
V: TRBV7-2
J: TRBJ2-2

CDR3: CASSESAYEQYF
V: TRBV10-2
J: TRBJ2-7

CDR3: CASRGVPRETQYF
V: TRBV10-1
J: TRBJ2-5

CDR3: CASSPIRGYGYTF
V: TRBV12-3/TRBV12-4
J: TRBJ1-2

CDR3: CASREPGQGTEAFF
V: TRBV6-1
J: TRBJ1-1

CDR3: CASSHLFTGELFF
V: TRBV4-1
J: TRBJ2-2

CDR3: CASSSYRDIHNEQFF
V: TRBV6-5
J: TRBJ2-1